This record looks at one T cell receptor beta chain sequence and its context. These data are taken from a study of regulatory T cells in long-lasting Graves disease. As to time point: newly diagnosed GD, antithyroid drugs for less than 3 months. RNA isolated from PBMCs was used to make the TCR library. There are 19 residues in the CDR3. Germline lookup yields CDR1 MGHRA and CDR2 YSYEKL. V gave up 1 base and J gave up 0 bases, with 21 bases separating them. HTBI primers from iRepertoire and Arm-PCR of CDR3 regions yielded the TCR beta libraries. TCRdb ran MiXCR on the multiplex PCR reads and lists one entry per CDR3 protein. The sample holds 450,000 to 700,000 distinct CDR3 sequences, approximately 12% seen once. These records were also assigned to another study, of T cells in Graves' hyperthyroidism and ophthalmopathy.

V usage is TRBV4-1 and J usage is TRBJ1-1; no firm D call. The sample was peripheral blood mononuclear cells (PBMCs), taken at new diagnosis, from a patient treated with antithyroid drugs. This clonotype was obtained from a young man with Graves disease. CDR3 nucleotide sequence: TGCGCCAGCAGCCAAGTGATATTGGGGATACAACCAGTGAACACTGAAGCTTTCTTT. It translates to CASSQVILGIQPVNTEAFF.